The entry that follows covers one T cell receptor beta chain sequence. PCR amplification relied on 60 Vbeta primers (plus 13 Jbeta primers). The assay was immunoSEQ multiplex PCR, and TCRdb's table has in-frame clones only and misses some. This sample carries roughly 50,000 clones, with around 2.3% going to the ten biggest clones. The sample is drawn from a study of cytomegalovirus exposure and HLA in healthy donors. V dropped 3 bases and J dropped 6; count of bases not matched to a gene: 17. This CDR3 spans 17 amino acids. Per germline, CDR1 SGDLS and CDR2 YYNGEE. The clonotype originates from a female donor in good health and CMV-seronegative. Sequences were obtained from PBMCs. The chain links TRBV9 to TRBJ1-2; 7 bases fit TRBD1. As DNA, the CDR3 is TGTGCCAGCAGCGGAACTCCGGACAGGCGCCAAACTAATGGCTACACCTTC. Translating it yields CASSGTPDRRQTNGYTF.